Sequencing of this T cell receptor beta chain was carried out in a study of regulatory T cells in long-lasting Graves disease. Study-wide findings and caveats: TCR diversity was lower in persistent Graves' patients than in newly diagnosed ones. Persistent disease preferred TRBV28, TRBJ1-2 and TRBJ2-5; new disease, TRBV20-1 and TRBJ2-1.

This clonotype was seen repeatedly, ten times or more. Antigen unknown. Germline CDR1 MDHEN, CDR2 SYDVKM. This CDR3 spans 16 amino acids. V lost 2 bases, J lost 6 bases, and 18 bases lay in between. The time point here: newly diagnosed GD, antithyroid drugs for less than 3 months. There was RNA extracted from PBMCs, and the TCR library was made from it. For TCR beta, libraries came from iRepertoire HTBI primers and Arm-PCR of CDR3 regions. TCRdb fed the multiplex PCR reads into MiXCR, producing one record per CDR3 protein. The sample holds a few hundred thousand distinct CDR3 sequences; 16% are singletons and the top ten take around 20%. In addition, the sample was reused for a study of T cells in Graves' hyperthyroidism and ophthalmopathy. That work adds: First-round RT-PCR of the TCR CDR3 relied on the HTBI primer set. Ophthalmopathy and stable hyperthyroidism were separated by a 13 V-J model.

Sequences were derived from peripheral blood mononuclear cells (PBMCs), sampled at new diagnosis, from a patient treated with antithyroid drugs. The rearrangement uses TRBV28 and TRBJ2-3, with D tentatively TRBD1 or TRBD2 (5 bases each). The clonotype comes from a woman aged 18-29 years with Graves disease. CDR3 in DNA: TGTGCCAGCAGTTTAACCGGACCGGGACGACAGGATACGCAGTATTTT. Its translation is CASSLTGPGRQDTQYF.